The text below deals with one TCR beta chain. This clonotype was seen a few times. Its recognized antigen is unknown. Base qualities are not at hand, and no much larger clone is one base apart. Libraries of naive CD8 T cells were generated from about 19,000 to 1,100,000 sorted cells, with 10%, 30% or 50% of the purified RNA used. Naive CD8 T cells, defined as CD8+CD4-CCR7+CD45RA+, were FACS-sorted into RLT Plus buffer on a BD FACSAria II. To test detection sensitivity, Jurkat RNA equivalent to more than 8 TCR copies was spiked into samples of about 17,000-1,100,000 naive CD8 T cells. CD8 T cells were enriched with RosetteSep CD8+ T Cell Enrichment Cocktail and Ficoll-Paque, followed by ACK red cell lysis. Receptor libraries were prepared by PCR. The sequencing machine was a NextSeq 500. Preparation of bulk TCR libraries followed a previously described approach, with the TCR primers listed in Table S5. Total RNA was purified with the Qiagen AllPrep DNA/RNA kit. Before any analysis, reads coming from multiple sequencing runs of the same library were combined into one pool. The study's own analysis went as follows. Reads were retained only if their TCR constant sequence matched exactly, and those retained reads were trimmed to 150 nt and grouped according to their 12-nt molecular barcodes. Reads inside each barcode group were sub-clustered using a 15% Levenshtein threshold, and a quality-weighted consensus sequence was constructed for each RNA molecule. Non-functional sequences were discarded, and so were lower-count sequences lying one edit away from another sequence. Based on a fit of two negative binomial distributions, barcode sub-clusters having less than 20% of the maximum read count were discarded. TCRdb's own reprocessing of the public reads used fastp at Q25 and MiXCR and kept productive beta chains. Each entry is one CDR3 protein sequence, shown with its most common DNA and genes. What appears here as the V and J calls and clone size reflects TCRdb's work, not the paper's. In this sample the table shows under 800,000 distinct CDR3 sequences, around 25% of which occur a single time. Around 0.78% of the sample rests with the top ten.

The sample is drawn from a study of molecular identifiers for immune sequencing clone quantification (dated by TCRdb to the late 2010s). Some background on the complete study: For a replicate experiment, RNA from 20,000 or 100,000 naive CD8 T cells was divided into five aliquots, and four of the five aliquots were sequenced. CD8 T cells were used in a methods study to benchmark molecular-identifier clustering-based TCR repertoire sequencing (MIDCIRS) and TCR RNA copy counting. The study at large found these results: The naive libraries included spiked-in Jurkat TCR RNA (around 9 copies' worth), and this RNA is not part of the donor repertoire. When barcode sub-clustering was not used, chimeric consensus sequences inflated TCR diversity, with chimeras reaching as high as 47%. Modeling indicated about three TCR RNA copies recovered per cell, compared with about 9.4 by digital PCR, which implies a capture efficiency of approximately 30%. In CMV-specific effector cells, over 99% of molecules were held by clones above 20 RNA copies, whereas under 1% of molecules were held by such clones in naive cells. A single cell's worth of spiked-in Jurkat TCR RNA was reported detectable even among around 1 million naive CD8 T cells. Identical TCR molecules sharing a barcode could cause highly expanded clone sizes to be underestimated.

The CDR3 runs 16 amino acids, cysteine and phenylalanine included. This entry keeps only the CDR3 DNA: 48 bases, framed from base 1. For CDR1 and CDR2, the germline V gene (reference sequence) lists DFQATT and SNEGSKA. V is cut by 5 bases and J by 3 bases, and the space between the germline ends is 20 bases. This receptor was taken from a human donor in good health. Some libraries in this study had Jurkat cell RNA spiked in. Sequencing input: naive CD8+ T cells from blood, with Jurkat cell RNA spiked in. Sample cell subset or site, as interpreted from the label and publication: FACS-sorted CD8+CD4-CCR7+CD45RA+ naive T cells. The rearrangement joined TRBV20-1 to TRBJ2-1, with the D gene not clear enough to name. The base sequence is TGCAGTGCTCGTAATCCGGACGGGCCCATCTACAATGAGCAGTTCTTC. This encodes CSARNPDGPIYNEQFF.